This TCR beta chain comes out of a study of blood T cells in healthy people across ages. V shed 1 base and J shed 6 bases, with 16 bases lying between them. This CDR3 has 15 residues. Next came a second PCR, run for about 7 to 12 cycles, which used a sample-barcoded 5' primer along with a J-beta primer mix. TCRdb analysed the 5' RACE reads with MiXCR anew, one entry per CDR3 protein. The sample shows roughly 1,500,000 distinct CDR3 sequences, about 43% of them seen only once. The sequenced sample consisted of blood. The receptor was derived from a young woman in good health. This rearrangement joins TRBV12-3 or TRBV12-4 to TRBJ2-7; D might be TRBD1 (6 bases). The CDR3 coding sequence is TGTGCCAGCAGTTTAGGGCTAGTGGGGGCGGGCGAGCAGTACTTC. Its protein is CASSLGLVGAGEQYF.